Sequencing of this T cell receptor beta chain was carried out in a study of T cell responses to AZD1222 COVID-19 vaccine. The table came from immunoSEQ multiplex PCR; TCRdb's copy has only in-frame clones and leaves some out. This sample has over 75,000 clones, with 75% to 90% found just once. The CDR3 is 15 residues long. From germline, CDR1 is SGDLS and CDR2 YYNGEE. With 0 bases removed from V and 0 bases from J, the gap between germline ends came to 9 bases. This clone was observed a handful of times. Its antigen is not known. Study-level results: Only after the peak T cell response were repertoires sampled. Donors were mostly white British, more females; clonal diversity possibly underestimated.

The sequence derives from an adult in good health. The rearrangement links TRBV9 to TRBJ1-2, with D unclear. The source material was peripheral blood, sampled on day 0 of AZD1222 vaccination. In DNA form, the CDR3 reads TGTGCCAGCAGCGTAGAAGTCAGCCCTAACTATGGCTACACCTTC. It codes for CASSVEVSPNYGYTF.